This T cell receptor beta chain was sequenced during a study of chemoradiotherapy in HPV16-positive cancers. Study-level results: Functional assays defining HPV-specific T cells used only a couple of HPV16-positive patients. During treatment, candidate HPV-specific clones and E7-related motifs expanded in tumor.

TCRdb's table, derived via immunoSEQ multiplex PCR, lists solely in-frame clones and lacks some. The top ten hold approximately 2.7% of the sample, which has tens of thousands of clones, roughly 95% seen once. Trimming removed 3 bases at V and 1 base at J, with 8 bases between. The CDR3 sequence is 14 residues long. Per germline, CDR1 SGHDT and CDR2 YYEEEE. On this clone itself: Its antigen is not known.

This clonotype was sampled from a human donor with HPV-associated anogenital cancer. J is TRBJ1-5 and V is TRBV5-6, with D uncertain. The sample was taken from a patient who underwent chemoradiotherapy. CDR3: CASSSGPSNQPQHF. The DNA of the CDR3 is TGTGCCAGCAGCTCCGGGCCAAGCAATCAGCCCCAGCATTTT.